A single sample gave rise to the 12 T cell receptor beta chains below, sequenced in a study of control samples from healthy donors and cancer patients. Sequencing was performed with immunoSEQ multiplex PCR; in TCRdb, only in-frame clones are kept and a portion is missing. The sample includes approximately 120,000 clones, 87% of them seen just once. Sequences were obtained from blood. Every receptor here comes from a man aged 55 to 70 in good health.

The chain has TRBV15 and TRBJ1-5; 7 nucleotides line up with TRBD1. The ends lost 0 bases at V and 1 base at J; junction bases unmatched: 3. CDR1 and CDR2 (germline): LNHNV, YYDKDF (reference sequence). CDR3 size: 16 residues. CDR3 in DNA: TGTGCCACCAGCAGAGATAAGGGGGCAAGCAATCAGCCCCAGCATTTT. This sequence encodes CATSRDKGASNQPQHF.

This rearrangement joins TRBV28 to TRBJ2-1; D is possibly TRBD2 (7 bases). This CDR3 contains 15 residues. Germline V gene lookup returns CDR1 MDHEN and CDR2 SYDVKM. The germline V and J ends were trimmed by 7 bases and 7 bases, with 20 bases remaining between them. As DNA, the CDR3 is TGTGCCAGCATCGGGGCGGGGGCCCTGTTGAATGAGCAGTTCTTC. Protein: CASIGAGALLNEQFF.

The chain carries TRBV30 and TRBJ2-5, with 7 bases aligning to TRBD1. The CDR3 loop spans 14 amino acids. V dropped 1 base and J dropped 2; count of bases not matched to a gene: 4. The germline gives CDR1 GTSNPN, CDR2 SVGIG (reference sequence). The CDR3 bases are TGTGCCTGGAGTGATGACAGGGAGCAAGAGACCCAGTACTTC. The encoded protein is CAWSDDREQETQYF.

V and J are TRBV18 and TRBJ1-1, with 7 bases aligning to TRBD1. The germline CDR1 and CDR2 sequences are KGHSH and LQKENI. The CDR3 runs 14 residues. After removal of 5 bases from V and 2 bases from J, the junction contained 5 bases not matched to a gene. CDR3 sequence (DNA): TGTGCCAGCTCAACGCGGACAGGAAACACTGAAGCTTTCTTT. Amino acids: CASSTRTGNTEAFF.

CDR3 in amino acids: CASSLVGRTLGSNSPLHF. The DNA for the CDR3 is TGTGCCAGCAGCTTAGTGGGACGGACCCTGGGAAGTAATTCACCCCTCCACTTT. The chain couples TRBV7-8 to TRBJ1-6; perhaps TRBD1 as D (5 bases). Trimming pared 1 base from V and 6 bases from J, leaving 19 bases between. Per the germline V gene, CDR1 is SGHVS and CDR2 is FQNEAQ. The length of the CDR3 is 18 residues.

This clone was picked up one time. The chain combines TRBV10-3 with TRBJ2-7; 8 bases are shared with TRBD1. CDR1 ENHRY and CDR2 SYGVKD come from the germline V gene. With V trimmed by 3 bases and J by 4 bases, 8 bases remained unmatched. The CDR3 spans 15 residues. CDR3 amino acids: CAISDRQGMGYEQYF. The DNA of the CDR3 is TGTGCCATCAGTGATCGACAGGGGATGGGGTACGAGCAGTACTTC.

The chain has TRBV3-1 (or the pseudogene TRBV3-2) and TRBJ2-1; D uncertain. This CDR3 has 11 amino acids. Looked up from germline, CDR1 is LGHDT and CDR2 is YNNKEL (reference sequence). The germline V and J ends were trimmed by 4 bases and 5 bases, with 3 bases remaining between them. The CDR3: CASSLHNEQFF. CDR3 nucleotides: TGTGCCAGCAGCCTACACAATGAGCAGTTCTTC.

The V gene is TRBV4-3, the J gene TRBJ1-1, with 7 bases aligning to TRBD1. Germline loops: CDR1 LGHNA, CDR2 YSLEER. V dropped 4 bases and J dropped 0; count of bases not matched to a gene: 2. The CDR3 length is 14 residues. For the CDR3, the DNA is TGCGCCAGCAGCCTCGGACAGGTGAACACTGAAGCTTTCTTT. It translates to CASSLGQVNTEAFF.

The chain recombines TRBV19 with TRBJ1-2, with D perhaps TRBD1 (5 bases). This CDR3 contains 14 residues. V lost 7 bases, J lost 8 bases, and 20 bases lay in between. CDR1 and CDR2 (germline): LNHDA, SQIVND (reference sequence). In DNA, the CDR3 is TGTGCCAGTACCCCGGCGAGAGGGGCTGGCGGCTACACCTTC. This gives the protein CASTPARGAGGYTF.

The J gene is TRBJ1-2, the V gene TRBV6-4; D remains unclear. This CDR3 has 12 residues. Germline V gene data show CDR1 as MRHNA and CDR2 as SNTAGT. V gave up 4 bases and J gave up 10 bases, with 13 bases separating them. The CDR3 nucleotides read TGTGCCAGCAGTGTACTGGGAAATGACTACACCTTC. Amino acids: CASSVLGNDYTF.

This clone was picked up a small number of times. This chain connects TRBV5-1 to TRBJ1-4; unclear D gene. The CDR3 sequence is 15 residues long. Looked up from germline, CDR1 is SGHRS and CDR2 is YFSETQ. Trimming took 3 bases from V and 8 from J, leaving 17 bases between them. The CDR3 DNA sequence: TGCGCCAGCAGCTCCAACTCGGACGCATGGGAAAAACTGTTTTTT. It yields the protein CASSSNSDAWEKLFF.

Turning to this clone: The same CDR3 also results from other DNA sequences found in this sample. This chain uses TRBV2 with TRBJ2-5; 10 nucleotides agree with TRBD2. Germline-derived CDR1 and CDR2 are SNHLY and FYNNEI. Unmatched junction bases numbered 11, after V lost 6 bases and J lost 4 bases. The CDR3 runs 16 residues. CDR3 in amino acids: CASSLLAGVGAETQYF. DNA for the CDR3: TGTGCCAGCAGCCTCCTAGCGGGGGTGGGGGCAGAGACCCAGTACTTC.